The T cell receptor (beta chain) under discussion was sequenced for a study of blood T cell repertoires in COVID-19. On the study more broadly: PBMCs, B-cell-depleted T cells, or T cells provided the cDNA or gDNA that made up the material.

CDR3 size: 12 residues. Germline CDR1 is MNHNS and CDR2 is SASEGT. V lost 1 base, J lost 4 bases, and 5 bases lay in between. The assay was immunoSEQ multiplex PCR, and TCRdb's table has in-frame clones only and misses some. The sample has about 69,000 clones; less than 90% are singletons. The sequence was obtained from a man older than 75 with acute or convalescent COVID-19. Source material: peripheral blood. The V call is TRBV6-1, the J call TRBJ2-7; unclear D gene. The CDR3 region is CASSEVPYEQYF. For the CDR3, the DNA is TGTGCCAGCAGTGAAGTCCCTTACGAGCAGTACTTC.